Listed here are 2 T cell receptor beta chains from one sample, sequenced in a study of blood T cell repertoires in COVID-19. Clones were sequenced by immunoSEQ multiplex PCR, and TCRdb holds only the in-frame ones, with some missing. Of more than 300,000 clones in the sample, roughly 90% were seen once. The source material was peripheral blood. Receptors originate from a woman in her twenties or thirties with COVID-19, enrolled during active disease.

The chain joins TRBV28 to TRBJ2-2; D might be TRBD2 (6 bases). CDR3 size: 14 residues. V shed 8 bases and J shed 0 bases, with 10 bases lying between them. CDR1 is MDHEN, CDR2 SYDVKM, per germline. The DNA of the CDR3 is TGTGCCAGCTCCCGGGGGACGAACACCGGGGAGCTGTTTTTT. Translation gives CASSRGTNTGELFF.

The CDR3 region is CASRGQLSTDTQYF. The CDR3 DNA sequence: TGTGCCAGCAGGGGACAGCTTAGCACAGATACGCAGTATTTT. The gene calls are TRBV6-5 and TRBJ2-3; TRBD1 matches at 7 bases. The ends lost 6 bases at V and 0 bases at J; junction bases unmatched: 3. Germline values: CDR1 MNHEY, CDR2 SVGAGI. This CDR3 is built from 14 residues.